Below are 30 T cell receptor beta chains sequenced from a single sample in a study of blood T cells in healthy people across ages (dated by TCRdb to about 2015). Libraries were made using 5' RACE. TCRdb lists the instrument as Illumina HiSeq 2500. A second PCR of roughly 6 to 11 cycles was run with a J-beta primer mix and a sample-barcoded 5' primer. TCRdb handled the public reads itself, with Q25 trimming in fastp and clone calling in MiXCR, and kept productive beta chains. Every distinct CDR3 protein forms one entry, paired with its most common genes and DNA. The sample table lists approximately 810,000 distinct CDR3 sequences, roughly 26% of them with a count of one. The ten biggest clones cover 15% to 20% of the sample. The sequenced sample consisted of blood. Receptors originate from a woman at least 80 years old in good health.

The genes are TRBV7-2 and TRBJ2-5, with 11 bases lining up with TRBD1. The J call may not be correct, given that the DNA end is closer to TRBJ2-7. The CDR3 sequence is 14 residues long. Germline lookup yields CDR1 SGHTA and CDR2 FQGNSA. The chain's CDR3 is CASSLRDRGSEQYF. The CDR3 nucleotides are TGTGCCAGCAGCTTAAGGGACAGGGGGAGCGAGCAGTACTTC.

This clonotype was picked up many times. J is TRBJ1-2 and V is TRBV6-2 or TRBV6-3; 10 nucleotides align to TRBD1. Germline CDR1 MNHEY, CDR2 SVGEGT. V dropped 4 bases and J dropped 4; count of bases not matched to a gene: 0. CDR3 length: 13 amino acids. This CDR3 is CASSWTGGYGYTF. The CDR3 region has the DNA TGTGCCAGCAGTTGGACAGGGGGCTATGGCTACACCTTC.

This clonotype occurred a few times. The chain has TRBV7-2 and TRBJ2-7; maybe TRBD1 (6 bases). The CDR3 consists of 15 residues. Germline V gene sequence: CDR1 SGHTA, CDR2 FQGNSA. Trimming cost V 4 bases and J 3 bases, with 16 bases left between them. The CDR3 nucleotides are TGTGCCAGCAGCTCCGGGACACATTTGAGCTACGAGCAGTACTTC. Protein product: CASSSGTHLSYEQYF.

This clonotype occurred many times. The CDR3 nucleotides are TGTGCCACCAGCAGAGCCTCAGGGAACTATGGCTACACCTTC. Translating gives CATSRASGNYGYTF. This sequence joins TRBV15 and TRBJ1-2, with a weak D call TRBD1 (5 bases). The CDR3 spans 14 residues. Germline V lookup: CDR1 LNHNV, CDR2 YYDKDF (reference sequence). V was shortened by 1 base and J by 2 bases, with 8 bases between the two germline ends.

In its sample, this clonotype was seen many times. This chain links TRBV7-9 with TRBJ2-3, with unresolved D. This CDR3 has 15 residues. From germline, CDR1 is SEHNR and CDR2 FQNEAQ (reference sequence). V was pared by 6 bases and J by 6 bases, with 19 bases between. In DNA, the CDR3 is TGTGCCAGCAGTTTCCCCCAAGCCGGGTTTGATACGCAGTATTTT. This gives the protein CASSFPQAGFDTQYF.

A note on this clonotype: A clone one base away is much larger, so this may be a read error. The genes are TRBV3-1 and TRBJ2-6; weak D call: TRBD1 (5 bases). This CDR3 is built from 18 residues. Germline assignment: CDR1 LGHDT and CDR2 YNNKEL (reference sequence). This chain's CDR3 is CASSQGLGQLSGANVRTF. The DNA for the CDR3 is TGTGCCAGCAGCCAAGGCCTAGGGCAGCTCTCTGGGGCCAACGTCCGGACTTTC.

This sequence joins TRBV6-6 and TRBJ1-2, with D perhaps matching TRBD1 (5 bases). V gave up 0 bases and J gave up 3 bases, with 17 bases separating them. The germline V gene encodes CDR1 MNHNY and CDR2 SVGAGI (reference sequence). The CDR3 is made up of 17 amino acids. The CDR3 DNA reads as TGTGCCAGCAGTTACTCGGCAGGGTCGCCCTCGGACTATGGCTACACCTTC. Translated, it gives CASSYSAGSPSDYGYTF.

This rearrangement joins TRBV7-2 to TRBJ1-2; possible D gene TRBD1, 6 bases. The germline V gene has CDR1 SGHTA and CDR2 FQGNSA. The CDR3 covers 17 residues. Trimming pared 5 bases from V and 7 bases from J, leaving 26 bases between. CDR3 DNA: TGTGCCAGCAGCACGTATAAGGCAGGACAGAGACGGAGTGGCTACACCTTC. Translation gives CASSTYKAGQRRSGYTF.

This clonotype was seen repeatedly, ten times or more. The CDR3 DNA is TGTGCCAGCAGCTCCTACCCGGGGGTGATCACAGATACGCAGTATTTT. Protein: CASSSYPGVITDTQYF. The chain carries TRBV11-3 and TRBJ2-3; TRBD2 is a possible D gene (6 bases). Germline V gene lookup returns CDR1 SGHNT and CDR2 YENEEA. This CDR3 has 16 residues. Between the trimmed V and J ends, which lost 4 bases and 2 bases, there was a span of 16 bases.

A remark on this clonotype: A read error is possible here, since a much larger clone lies one base away. The chain links TRBV27 to TRBJ2-1, with D tentatively TRBD2 (5 bases). Per germline, CDR1 MNHEY and CDR2 SMNVEV (reference sequence). The CDR3 length is 14 residues. V gave up 2 bases and J gave up 6 bases, with 11 bases separating them. The DNA of the CDR3 is TGTGCCAGCAGTTTACGGGGATATTGCAATGAGCAGTTCTTC. It codes for CASSLRGYCNEQFF.

This clonotype has a handful of counts. The CDR3 DNA sequence: TGTGCCAGCAGCTTAGGCAGTGGCGGGGGGGCCGGTACGCAGTATTTT. Its translation: CASSLGSGGGAGTQYF. The V gene is TRBV7-2, the J gene TRBJ2-3, with 9 bases identical to TRBD2. V shed 1 base and J 8 bases; nucleotides not matched to a gene: 10. The CDR3 sequence is 16 residues long. Germline lookup yields CDR1 SGHTA and CDR2 FQGNSA.

This clonotype was detected many times. This chain joins TRBV10-3 and TRBJ1-2; D is uncertain. The CDR3 has 13 amino acids. Trimming removed 4 bases from V and 2 bases from J, with 8 bases in between. CDR1 is ENHRY and CDR2 is SYGVKD in the germline V gene. CDR3 loop: CAISVSENYGYTF. In nucleotides, the CDR3 is TGTGCCATCAGTGTTTCAGAGAACTATGGCTACACCTTC.

The chain carries TRBV11-2 and TRBJ2-3; 10 nucleotides agree with TRBD2. The CDR3 sequence is 16 residues long. Trimming cost V 5 bases and J 2 bases; bases outside gene matches: 7. Germline V lookup: CDR1 SGHAT, CDR2 FQNNGV. The CDR3 DNA follows: TGTGCCAGCAGCCATTCTAGCGGGGGCTACACAGATACGCAGTATTTT. It encodes CASSHSSGGYTDTQYF.

On this clonotype itself: A much larger clone sits a single nucleotide away, making a read error possible. The rearrangement uses TRBV5-1 and TRBJ1-1; tentative D call: TRBD1 (5 bases). CDR3 length: 13 residues. Germline CDR1 SGHRS, CDR2 YFSETQ. Trimming removed 7 bases from V and 7 bases from J, with 17 bases in between. In nucleotides, the CDR3 is TGCGCCAGCGCGGGGGATGGGGGGATTGAAGCTTTCTTT. Its protein product is CASAGDGGIEAFF.

Comment on this clonotype: A read error may explain this, as a much larger clone is one base away. The rearrangement uses TRBV6-1 and TRBJ2-7, with 8 bases aligning to TRBD1. The V gene's germline CDR1 is MNHNS and CDR2 SASEGT. The CDR3 contains 16 residues. The CDR3 DNA sequence: TGTGCCGGCAGAGCAACCGGGACAGGATTTCCCTACGAGCAGTACTTC. Protein: CAGRATGTGFPYEQYF.

Of note for this clonotype: A much larger clone differs from this one at a single base, so this may be a read error. V and J are TRBV5-6 and TRBJ2-5, with D possibly being TRBD2 (5 bases). Matching the DNA end better, TRBJ2-7 makes the J call doubtful. Germline loops: CDR1 SGHDT, CDR2 YYEEEE. The CDR3 is 12 residues long. The CDR3 spells CASTQPGDEQYF. CDR3 nucleotide sequence: TGTGCCAGCACCCAACCCGGGGACGAGCAGTACTTC.

This clonotype has only a few counts. The rearrangement joins TRBV10-3 to TRBJ2-5; D gene ambiguous. CDR3 length: 16 residues. The V and J ends lost 7 bases and 11 bases respectively, with 29 bases between them. In germline, CDR1 is ENHRY, CDR2 SYGVKD. CDR3 amino acids: CAIKAGALSFYNEQYF. CDR3 in DNA: TGTGCCATCAAGGCCGGCGCCTTATCCTTCTACAATGAGCAGTACTTC.

This clonotype was seen at least ten times. The chain links TRBV12-3 or TRBV12-4 to TRBJ1-1; D is ambiguous. This CDR3 comprises 11 residues. Trimming shortened V by 4 bases and J by 4 bases, and 4 bases separated the two germline ends. The CDR3 reads CASSWGTEAFF. Here the CDR3 DNA reads TGTGCCAGCAGTTGGGGCACTGAAGCTTTCTTT.

This clonotype was seen ten or more times. The chain carries TRBV7-2 and TRBJ2-7, with D possibly matching TRBD2 (7 bases). The V end was cut by 5 bases, the J end by 4 bases, with 15 bases between. Germline V gene data show CDR1 as SGHTA and CDR2 as FQGNSA. The CDR3 totals 14 residues. CDR3 in amino acids: CASSIGGPGYEQYF. The DNA of the CDR3 is TGTGCCAGCAGCATCGGGGGGCCCGGGTACGAGCAGTACTTC.

CDR3 DNA sequence: TGTGCCATCGGATCGGCAGATACGCAGTATTTT. This sequence encodes CAIGSADTQYF. The chain uses TRBV10-3 and TRBJ2-3; D is undetermined. Germline-derived CDR1 and CDR2 are ENHRY and SYGVKD. The CDR3 is made up of 11 amino acids. Trimming pared 8 bases from V and 4 bases from J, leaving 7 bases between.

Worth noting for this clonotype: A much larger clone differs from this one at a single base, so this may be a read error. The chain couples TRBV27 to TRBJ1-2; 8 bases match TRBD1. The CDR3 spans 13 residues. Germline V gene lookup returns CDR1 MNHEY and CDR2 SMNVEV (reference sequence). This CDR3 is CTSSRQGSDGYTF. CDR3 DNA: TGTACCAGCAGTCGACAGGGGTCCGATGGCTACACCTTC.

CDR3 region: CASSSVAHEQYF. DNA for the CDR3: TGTGCCAGCAGCTCCGTTGCCCATGAGCAGTACTTC. This chain joins TRBV6-2 or TRBV6-3 and TRBJ2-7, with D hard to call. In germline, CDR1 is MNHEY, CDR2 SVGEGT. This CDR3 is 12 amino acids long. Trimming left V 6 bases short and J 7 bases short, with 13 bases between.

Regarding this clonotype: A much more abundant neighbour one base away suggests this may be a read error. The chain joins TRBV6-2 or TRBV6-3 to TRBJ2-4; TRBD1 might be the D (5 bases). TRBJ2-7 explains the end of the DNA better; the J call may be wrong. The CDR3 consists of 14 residues. Per the germline V gene, CDR1 is MNHEY and CDR2 is SVGEGT. The CDR3, as DNA: TGTGCCGGCAGTCTCCGAGGACACACCTACGAGCAGTACTTC. It yields the protein CAGSLRGHTYEQYF.

A few counts support this clonotype. CDR3 sequence reads: CASSYRGRSGELFF. In DNA, the CDR3 is TGTGCCAGCAGTTACAGGGGTCGGTCCGGGGAGCTGTTTTTT. The rearrangement uses TRBV2 and TRBJ2-2; 7 nucleotides line up with TRBD1. CDR3 length: 14 amino acids. The V segment lost 5 bases and the J segment 6 bases; nucleotides outside the gene matches: 6. CDR1 and CDR2 (germline): SNHLY, FYNNEI.

This clonotype was observed a few times. The V call is TRBV20-1, the J call TRBJ2-5; 8 nucleotides align to TRBD2. V lost 6 bases, J lost 6 bases, and 15 bases stayed unmatched. This CDR3 is built from 15 residues. Germline-derived CDR1 and CDR2 are DFQATT and SNEGSKA (reference sequence). CDR3: CSAPRYGGADKTQYF. The CDR3 region has the DNA TGCAGTGCCCCCCGGTACGGGGGGGCCGATAAGACCCAGTACTTC.

This clonotype has ten or more counts. The chain recombines TRBV5-1 with TRBJ1-4; 8 nucleotides agree with TRBD1. The CDR3 runs 13 residues. Germline values: CDR1 SGHRS, CDR2 YFSETQ. With 1 base clipped from V and 8 bases from J, the junction kept 1 base outside the gene matches. As DNA, the CDR3 is TGCGCCAGCAGCTTGACAGGGGGGGAAAAACTGTTTTTT. Translating gives CASSLTGGEKLFF.

As for this clonotype: A much larger clone lies one base from this, so it may be a read error. The CDR3 loop is CASSPTLKAGTSGITDTQYF. The CDR3 DNA is TGTGCCAGCAGCCCCACGTTAAAGGCCGGGACTAGCGGGATTACAGATACGCAGTATTTT. The chain carries TRBV5-5 and TRBJ2-3; 13 nucleotides line up with TRBD2. Germline values: CDR1 SGHKS, CDR2 YYEKEE (reference sequence). The ends lost 4 bases at V and 3 bases at J; junction bases unmatched: 17. The CDR3 has 20 amino acids.

This clonotype came up a few times. This may be a read error: a much more frequent sequence differs by one nucleotide. The chain employs TRBV7-2 and TRBJ2-5; a possible D gene is TRBD2 (5 bases). Trimming cost V 5 bases and J 9 bases, with 22 bases left between them. The length of the CDR3 is 15 residues. Germline CDR1 reads SGHTA; CDR2 reads FQGNSA. The CDR3, as DNA: TGTGCCAGCAGCCGAGAGGTGGCCAGGTCGGAGGCCCAGTACTTC. It specifies CASSREVARSEAQYF.

The chain recombines TRBV12-3 or TRBV12-4 with TRBJ2-1; 7 nucleotides align to TRBD1. CDR3 length equals 14 residues. The J segment lost 6 bases and the V segment lost 6 bases, leaving 8 bases of the junction unmatched. CDR3 in amino acids: CASSFVQGFNEQFF. CDR3 in DNA: TGTGCCAGCAGCTTTGTACAGGGGTTCAATGAGCAGTTCTTC.

Only a few counts were recorded for this clonotype. The rearrangement uses TRBV9 and TRBJ1-1; possible D gene TRBD1, 6 bases. The V end lost 0 bases, the J end lost 5 bases, and 11 bases lay between the germline ends. From germline, CDR1 is SGDLS and CDR2 YYNGEE. The CDR3 covers 14 residues. The CDR3 loop reads CASSVVEGVTEAFF. The CDR3 coding sequence is TGTGCCAGCAGCGTAGTTGAGGGGGTTACTGAAGCTTTCTTT.